The clone carrying this T cell receptor (beta chain) was seen ten or more times. What it binds is unknown. The authors prepared the TCRbeta library with unique molecular identifiers. A single record per CDR3 protein comes from TCRdb applying MiXCR to the PCR reads. The table lists about 590,000 distinct CDR3 sequences, 13% of them singletons, with 2.2% in the top ten. This sample stems from a study of T-cell reconstitution after alpha-beta-depleted transplantation in children. Study findings and constraints: For some patients, TCRbeta diversity was high at day 60 because of recipient T cells and thymic progenitors that survived. The main origin of T-cell counts and diversity one year after transplant was newly produced T cells. Alpha-beta T cells present about two months after transplant were reported to originate from several hundred expanded graft clones.

The receptor was derived from a male patient between 10 and 17 years old who had a stem cell transplant for acute myeloid leukemia, so the T cells may come from the graft donor. The input for sequencing was PBMCs, mostly from graft donor cells, taken 360 days after TCRalphabeta/CD19-depleted stem cell transplant.

In DNA form, the CDR3 reads TGTGCCAGCAGCTTAGCGCCCCTTATGGCAACCTACGAGCAGTACTTC. Its translation is CASSLAPLMATYEQYF. The chain joins TRBV7-6 to TRBJ2-7; D gene uncertain. Between the trimmed V and J ends, which lost 0 bases and 2 bases, there was a span of 14 bases. CDR3 size: 16 residues. In germline, CDR1 is SGHVS, CDR2 FNYEAQ.